This note documents a single TCR beta chain sequence. This record comes from a study of cytomegalovirus exposure and HLA in healthy donors. The CDR3 has 16 residues. J lost 5 bases, V lost 0 bases, and 1 base had no gene match. From germline, CDR1 is MNHEY and CDR2 SVGAGI. The PCR used 60 Vbeta and 13 Jbeta primers. Some clones are missing from TCRdb's copy, which holds only in-frame ones; the method was immunoSEQ multiplex PCR. The sample holds tens of thousands of clones, about 73% seen once. Material for sequencing was PBMCs. This chain connects TRBV6-5 to TRBJ2-1; 13 bases match TRBD2. The TCR comes from a woman aged 50 to 60 in good health and CMV-seropositive. The CDR3 bases are TGTGCCAGCAGTTACTCGGGGACTAGCGGGAACAATGAGCAGTTCTTC. This gives the protein CASSYSGTSGNNEQFF.